These 27 T cell receptor beta chains were sequenced from one sample in a study of cytomegalovirus exposure and HLA in healthy donors. Primers for the PCR totalled 60 Vbeta and 13 Jbeta. Assay: immunoSEQ multiplex PCR; the TCRdb copy retains only in-frame clones and omits some. The sample has 200,000 or so clones; the top ten hold less than 0.85%. Input material: PBMCs. The receptor source for this set is a boy aged 5-17 years in good health and CMV-seronegative.

The CDR3 here is CASSVQGREQYF. The CDR3 DNA reads as TGTGCCAGTAGTGTACAGGGACGGGAGCAGTACTTC. The chain combines TRBV19 with TRBJ2-7; possibly TRBD1 for D (6 bases). V lost 5 bases and J lost 7, with 12 bases in between. This CDR3 comprises 12 residues. Germline V gives CDR1 LNHDA, CDR2 SQIVND (reference sequence).

The J gene is TRBJ2-7, the V gene TRBV4-1; D is possibly TRBD2 (7 bases). The CDR3 covers 18 residues. V was pared by 1 base and J by 6 bases, with 25 bases between. Germline CDR1 is MGHRA and CDR2 is YSYEKL. The CDR3: CASSQVFITRPAGAEQYF. The CDR3 DNA reads TGCGCCAGCAGCCAAGTTTTCATAACCCGCCCGGCGGGGGCCGAGCAGTACTTC.

The chain carries TRBV29-1 and TRBJ1-1, with D uncertain. The ends were cut back, 6 bases at V and 3 bases at J, with 17 bases in the middle. The CDR3 covers 14 residues. Looked up from germline, CDR1 is SQVTM and CDR2 is ANQGSEA. The CDR3 loop reads CSVLGGEKHTEAFF. As DNA, the CDR3 is TGCAGCGTCCTCGGAGGAGAAAAACACACTGAAGCTTTCTTT.

The rearrangement uses TRBV11-2 and TRBJ1-3; D ambiguous. The CDR3 has 16 amino acids. Germline CDR1 reads SGHAT; CDR2 reads FQNNGV. V shed 2 bases and J shed 3 bases, with 14 bases lying between them. CDR3 sequence reads: CASSLKTSLLGNTIYF. Written as DNA, the CDR3 is TGTGCCAGCAGCTTAAAAACTTCGTTACTTGGAAACACCATATATTTT.

The chain couples TRBV5-1 to TRBJ2-5, with 8 bases fitting TRBD2. The CDR3 contains 16 residues. Trimming took 1 base from V and 4 from J; bases not matched to a gene: 9. Germline-derived CDR1 and CDR2 are SGHRS and YFSETQ. The chain's CDR3 is CASSLYAGGGAETQYF. The CDR3 DNA reads TGCGCCAGCAGCTTGTATGCGGGGGGTGGTGCAGAGACCCAGTACTTC.

The V call is TRBV10-3, the J call TRBJ1-1; TRBD1 matches 7 bases. J gave up 1 base and V 1 base, and 3 bases lay outside the gene matches. CDR1 is ENHRY, CDR2 SYGVKD, per germline. CDR3 length equals 15 residues. The CDR3 is CAISEYDRENTEAFF. The CDR3 DNA follows: TGTGCCATCAGTGAGTACGACAGGGAGAACACTGAAGCTTTCTTT.

J is TRBJ2-7 and V is TRBV27, with 8 nucleotides matching TRBD1. Germline CDR1 MNHEY, CDR2 SMNVEV (reference sequence). Trimming at V came to 3 bases and at J to 1 base, leaving 5 bases not matched to a gene. The CDR3 is 15 amino acids. CDR3 protein: CASSLWDRISYEQYF. CDR3 DNA: TGTGCCAGCAGTTTGTGGGACAGGATTTCCTACGAGCAGTACTTC.

This chain links TRBV5-1 with TRBJ1-4; D is ambiguous. Germline-derived CDR1 and CDR2 are SGHRS and YFSETQ. The V end was cut by 7 bases, the J end by 7 bases, with 11 bases between. This CDR3 is 12 amino acids long. The CDR3 sequence: CASGETGEKLFF. In DNA, the CDR3 is TGCGCCAGCGGGGAGACGGGTGAAAAACTGTTTTTT.

The chain carries TRBV28 and TRBJ1-4; 10 positions match TRBD1. The junction had 9 bases not matched to a gene; V was cut back by 10 bases and J by 7 bases. Germline loops: CDR1 MDHEN, CDR2 SYDVKM. The CDR3 consists of 14 residues. As DNA, the CDR3 is TGTGCCACCCGGTGGGACAGGGGAGGTGAAAAACTGTTTTTT. Amino acids: CATRWDRGGEKLFF.

The chain employs TRBV4-1 and TRBJ1-5, with D unresolved. The ends were cut back, 1 base at V and 4 bases at J, with 8 bases in the middle. Per the germline V gene, CDR1 is MGHRA and CDR2 is YSYEKL. The CDR3 is made up of 14 amino acids. The CDR3 sequence: CASSQVPGNQPQHF. The CDR3 nucleotides are TGCGCCAGCAGCCAAGTTCCGGGGAATCAGCCCCAGCATTTT.

The chain is built from TRBV7-3 and TRBJ2-7; TRBD1 agrees at 8 bases. Germline V lookup: CDR1 SGHTA, CDR2 FQGTGA. V was pared by 2 bases and J by 3 bases, with 6 bases of the junction left unmatched. This CDR3 spans 15 amino acids. CDR3 residues: CASSLSQGEFYEQYF. CDR3 nucleotides: TGTGCCAGCAGCTTATCACAGGGGGAGTTCTACGAGCAGTACTTC.

This chain uses TRBV4-1 with TRBJ2-1, with 8 bases aligning to TRBD2. Per the germline V gene, CDR1 is MGHRA and CDR2 is YSYEKL. This CDR3 contains 17 residues. V lost 0 bases and J lost 9; bases outside the gene matches: 13. The CDR3 DNA is TGCGCCAGCAGCCAAGATAAACCGGGGGGGCCCGGGGGTGAGCAGTTCTTC. Translation: CASSQDKPGGPGGEQFF.

Of note for this clone: At one end, the junction sequence differs from germline, possibly due to a read error. In DNA form, the CDR3 reads TGTGCCAGTAGTATCGGAAGAGGGATGCTCTTT. It encodes CASSIGRGMLF. The V call is TRBV19, the J call TRBJ1-1; no firm D call. Germline V gives CDR1 LNHDA, CDR2 SQIVND (reference sequence). The CDR3 runs 11 residues.

This chain joins TRBV27 and TRBJ1-2; D gene ambiguous. The CDR3 length is 13 residues. Germline V gene sequence: CDR1 MNHEY, CDR2 SMNVEV (reference sequence). The V and J ends lost 2 bases and 5 bases respectively, with 9 bases between them. The chain's CDR3 is CASSLGLSYGYTF. CDR3 coding DNA: TGTGCCAGCAGTTTAGGCCTCTCTTATGGCTACACCTTC.

To note about this clone: Additional DNA sequences in this sample encode the identical CDR3. The J gene is TRBJ2-3, the V gene TRBV5-1; 8 nucleotides align to TRBD2. Germline V gene sequence: CDR1 SGHRS, CDR2 YFSETQ. The V segment lost 4 bases and the J segment 1 base; nucleotides outside the gene matches: 2. There are 14 residues in the CDR3. CDR3 in amino acids: CASSPGGGTDTQYF. In DNA form, the CDR3 reads TGCGCCAGCAGCCCGGGGGGGGGCACAGATACGCAGTATTTT. The full variable domain, in which reference TRBV5-1 and TRBJ2-3 provide the parts outside the CDR3, is KAGVTQTPRYLIKTRGQQVTLSCSPISGHRSVSWYQQTPGQGLQFLFEYFSETQRNKGNFPGRFSGRQFSNSRSEMNVSTLELGDSALYLCASSPGGGTDTQYFGPGTRLTVL.

The gene calls are TRBV7-8 and TRBJ2-5; D perhaps matches TRBD2 (5 bases). Germline values: CDR1 SGHVS, CDR2 FQNEAQ. The CDR3 extends over 15 amino acids. V was clipped by 1 base and J by 1 base, with 10 bases between them. CDR3 sequence reads: CASSLVRESQETQYF. Written as DNA, the CDR3 is TGTGCCAGCAGCTTAGTGAGGGAGTCCCAAGAGACCCAGTACTTC.

The chain uses TRBV10-3 and TRBJ1-2; maybe TRBD1 (5 bases). This CDR3 spans 13 amino acids. Trimming pared 4 bases from V and 4 bases from J, leaving 10 bases between. CDR1 ENHRY and CDR2 SYGVKD come from the germline V gene. The CDR3 here is CAISGQQAYGYTF. The CDR3 DNA follows: TGTGCCATCAGTGGACAGCAAGCCTATGGCTACACCTTC.

This chain joins TRBV5-8 and TRBJ2-4, with D hard to call. The CDR3 is made up of 17 amino acids. Germline CDR1 SGHTS, CDR2 YDEGEE. The V gene lost 1 base and the J gene lost 0 bases, with 14 bases spanning the gap. This CDR3 is CASSLTATPLAKNIQYF. The CDR3 DNA reads TGTGCCAGCAGCTTGACAGCCACACCTCTAGCCAAAAACATTCAGTACTTC. Full variable domain (missing parts from reference TRBV5-8 and TRBJ2-4): EAGVTQSPTHLIKTRGQQATLRCSPISGHTSVYWYQQALGLGLQFLLWYDEGEERNRGNFPPRFSGRQFPNYSSELNVNALELEDSALYLCASSLTATPLAKNIQYFGAGTRLSVL.

The chain uses TRBV4-1 and TRBJ1-6, with 7 bases aligning to TRBD1. The CDR3 runs 15 residues. After removal of 0 bases from V and 9 bases from J, the junction contained 5 bases not matched to a gene. Germline values: CDR1 MGHRA, CDR2 YSYEKL. CDR3 bases: TGCGCCAGCAGCCAAGATCTCGGACAGGCTTCACCCCTCCACTTT. Translated, it gives CASSQDLGQASPLHF.

The chain recombines TRBV28 with TRBJ2-1; 8 bases are a match to TRBD2. Per germline, CDR1 MDHEN and CDR2 SYDVKM. V trimming: 8 bases; J trimming: 4 bases; junction bases outside the gene matches: 10. The CDR3 is 15 amino acids. CDR3 DNA sequence: TGTGCCAGCGGATCCAGCGGGGGTACTTACAATGAGCAGTTCTTC. This sequence encodes CASGSSGGTYNEQFF.

V usage is TRBV28 and J usage is TRBJ1-4; possible D gene TRBD1, 6 bases. Trimming removed 10 bases at V and 8 bases at J, with 14 bases between. CDR3 length equals 12 residues. CDR1 is MDHEN and CDR2 is SYDVKM in the germline V gene. CDR3 sequence reads: CATTPGVEKLFF. In DNA, the CDR3 is TGTGCCACCACCCCAGGGGTCGAAAAACTGTTTTTT.

CDR3 DNA sequence: TGCGCCAGCAGCTGGGGAAGCGGGGAGGGCACTGAAGCTTTCTTT. It yields the protein CASSWGSGEGTEAFF. V and J are TRBV5-1 and TRBJ1-1; D ambiguous. The CDR3 contains 15 residues. Germline V lookup: CDR1 SGHRS, CDR2 YFSETQ. Trimming left V 3 bases short and J 4 bases short, with 16 bases between.

J is TRBJ2-3 and V is TRBV9; the match to TRBD2 covers 11 bases. The V segment lost 3 bases and the J segment 2 bases; nucleotides outside the gene matches: 8. Germline CDR1 reads SGDLS; CDR2 reads YYNGEE. CDR3 size: 17 residues. The CDR3 here is CASSAWGLADITDTQYF. CDR3 DNA sequence: TGTGCCAGCAGCGCCTGGGGACTAGCGGACATCACAGATACGCAGTATTTT.

The rearrangement links TRBV28 to TRBJ1-5, with D unclear. Trimming pared 7 bases from V and 2 bases from J, leaving 6 bases between. Germline CDR1 reads MDHEN; CDR2 reads SYDVKM. CDR3 length equals 12 residues. CDR3 DNA: TGTGCCAGCACCGAGGGCAATCAGCCCCAGCATTTT. Translated, it gives CASTEGNQPQHF.

Remarks on this clone: At the DNA level, this CDR3 is encoded by other sequences in the same sample as well. CDR3 DNA: TGCAGTGCTGAAAGGGGCTACGAGCAGTACTTC. The encoded protein is CSAERGYEQYF. The chain couples TRBV20-1 to TRBJ2-7; weak D call: TRBD1 (5 bases). The V and J ends lost 5 bases and 3 bases respectively, with 8 bases between them. Germline V gives CDR1 DFQATT, CDR2 SNEGSKA (reference sequence). CDR3 length: 11 amino acids.

Notes on this clone: The sample has other DNA sequences that encode this CDR3 too. This chain joins TRBV7-2 and TRBJ2-3, with a possible D match to TRBD1 (6 bases). The CDR3 consists of 15 residues. Germline V gene lookup returns CDR1 SGHTA and CDR2 FQGNSA. The V end lost 5 bases, the J end lost 4 bases, and 16 bases lay between the germline ends. CDR3 residues: CASSLVGGVADTQYF. CDR3 in DNA: TGTGCCAGCAGCCTGGTAGGGGGAGTAGCAGATACGCAGTATTTT.

The V and J genes are TRBV6-1 and TRBJ1-1, with 9 bases aligning to TRBD1. The trim removed 6 bases at V and 3 bases at J, leaving 5 bases unmatched. The CDR3 consists of 14 residues. Per germline, CDR1 MNHNS and CDR2 SASEGT. The CDR3 DNA reads TGTGCCAGCAGAATAGGGGACAGGGACACTGAAGCTTTCTTT. This gives the protein CASRIGDRDTEAFF.